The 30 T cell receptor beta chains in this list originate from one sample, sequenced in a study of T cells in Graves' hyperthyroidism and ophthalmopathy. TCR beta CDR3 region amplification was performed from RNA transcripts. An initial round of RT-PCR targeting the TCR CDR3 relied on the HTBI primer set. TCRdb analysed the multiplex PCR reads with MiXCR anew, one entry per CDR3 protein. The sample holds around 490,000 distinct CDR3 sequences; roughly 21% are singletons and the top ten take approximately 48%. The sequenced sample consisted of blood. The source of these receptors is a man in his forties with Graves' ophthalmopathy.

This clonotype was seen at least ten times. The CDR3 spells CASSPGGNEQYF. CDR3 nucleotide sequence: TGTGCCAGCTCACCGGGAGGGAACGAGCAGTACTTC. The chain carries TRBV18 and TRBJ2-7, with 7 positions matching TRBD2. Germline assignment: CDR1 KGHSH and CDR2 LQKENI. J gave up 5 bases and V 3 bases, and 1 base lay outside the gene matches. This CDR3 contains 12 residues.

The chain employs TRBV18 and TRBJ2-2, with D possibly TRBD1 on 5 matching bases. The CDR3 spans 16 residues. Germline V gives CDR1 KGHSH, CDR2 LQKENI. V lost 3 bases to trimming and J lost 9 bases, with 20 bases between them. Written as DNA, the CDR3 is TGTGCCAGCTCACCTTCTTCAGACTTGGGGCCCAGGGAGCTGTTTTTT. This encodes CASSPSSDLGPRELFF.

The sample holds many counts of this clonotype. The DNA for the CDR3 is TGTGCCAGCAACGGACTAGCGGGCATCTACAATGAGCAGTTCTTC. Protein sequence: CASNGLAGIYNEQFF. The V call is TRBV2, the J call TRBJ2-1, with 11 bases lining up with TRBD2. Germline assignment: CDR1 SNHLY and CDR2 FYNNEI. Trimming removed 7 bases from V and 3 bases from J; junction bases left unmatched: 5. The CDR3 has 15 residues.

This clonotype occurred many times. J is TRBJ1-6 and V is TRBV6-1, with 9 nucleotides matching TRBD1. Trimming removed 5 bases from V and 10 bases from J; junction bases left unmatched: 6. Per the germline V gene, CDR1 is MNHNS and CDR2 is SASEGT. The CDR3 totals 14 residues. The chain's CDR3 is CASSWDRAGSPLHF. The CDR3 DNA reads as TGTGCCAGCAGTTGGGACAGGGCTGGCTCACCCCTCCACTTT.

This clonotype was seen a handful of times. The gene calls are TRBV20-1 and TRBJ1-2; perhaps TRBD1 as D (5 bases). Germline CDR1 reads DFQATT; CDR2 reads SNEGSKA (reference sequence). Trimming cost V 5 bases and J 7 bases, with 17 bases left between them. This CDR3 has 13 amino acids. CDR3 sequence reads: CSAQGSLEFGYTF. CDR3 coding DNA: TGCAGTGCTCAGGGATCTCTGGAATTTGGCTACACCTTC.

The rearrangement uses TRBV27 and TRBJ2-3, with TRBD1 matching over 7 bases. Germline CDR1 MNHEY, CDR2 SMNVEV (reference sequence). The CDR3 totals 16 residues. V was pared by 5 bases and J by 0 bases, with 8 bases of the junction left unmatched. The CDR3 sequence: CASSPPGQSSTDTQYF. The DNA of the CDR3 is TGTGCCAGCAGTCCTCCGGGACAGTCTAGCACAGATACGCAGTATTTT.

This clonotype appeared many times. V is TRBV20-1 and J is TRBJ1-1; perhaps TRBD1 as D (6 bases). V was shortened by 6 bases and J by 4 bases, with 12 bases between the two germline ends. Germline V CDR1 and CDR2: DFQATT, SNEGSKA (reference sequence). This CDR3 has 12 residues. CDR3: CSAIQGVTEAFF. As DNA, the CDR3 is TGCAGTGCGATACAGGGAGTCACTGAAGCTTTCTTT.

CDR3 amino acids: CSVGTSRVNEQFF. The DNA for the CDR3 is TGCAGCGTCGGGACTAGCAGGGTAAACGAGCAGTTCTTC. This chain connects TRBV29-1 to TRBJ2-7; 9 bases are shared with TRBD2. The J call may be mistaken, given a closer DNA end match to TRBJ2-1. From germline, CDR1 is SQVTM and CDR2 ANQGSEA. The CDR3 length is 13 residues.

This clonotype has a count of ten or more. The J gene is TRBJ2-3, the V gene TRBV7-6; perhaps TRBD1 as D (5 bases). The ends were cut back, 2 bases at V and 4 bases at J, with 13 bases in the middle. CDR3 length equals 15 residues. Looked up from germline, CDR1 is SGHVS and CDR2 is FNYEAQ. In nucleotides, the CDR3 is TGTGCCAGCAGCTTATCCGCAGGGATCGCAGATACGCAGTATTTT. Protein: CASSLSAGIADTQYF. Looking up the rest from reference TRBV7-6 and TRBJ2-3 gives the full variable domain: GAGVSQSPRYKVTKRGQDVALRCDPISGHVSLYWYRQALGQGPEFLTYFNYEAQQDKSGLPNDRFSAERPEGSISTLTIQRTEQRDSAMYRCASSLSAGIADTQYFGPGTRLTVL.

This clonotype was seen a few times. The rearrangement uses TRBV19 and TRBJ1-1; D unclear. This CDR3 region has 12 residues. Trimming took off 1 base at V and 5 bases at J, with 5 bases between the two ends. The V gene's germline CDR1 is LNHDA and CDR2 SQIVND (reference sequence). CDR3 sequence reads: CASSIGATEAFF. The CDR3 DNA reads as TGTGCCAGTAGTATAGGGGCGACTGAAGCTTTCTTT.

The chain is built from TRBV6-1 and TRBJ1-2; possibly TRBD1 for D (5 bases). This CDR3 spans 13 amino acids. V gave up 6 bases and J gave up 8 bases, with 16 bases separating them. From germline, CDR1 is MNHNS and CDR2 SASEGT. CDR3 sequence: CASSPLVGEGYTF. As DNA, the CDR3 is TGTGCCAGCAGCCCACTGGTAGGGGAGGGCTACACCTTC.

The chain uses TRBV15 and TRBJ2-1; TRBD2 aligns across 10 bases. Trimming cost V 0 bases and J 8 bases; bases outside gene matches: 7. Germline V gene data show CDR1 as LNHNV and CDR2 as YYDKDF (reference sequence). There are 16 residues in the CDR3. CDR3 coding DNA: TGTGCCACCAGCAGAGATCTAGCGGGAGCAGGGCATGAGCAGTTCTTC. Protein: CATSRDLAGAGHEQFF.

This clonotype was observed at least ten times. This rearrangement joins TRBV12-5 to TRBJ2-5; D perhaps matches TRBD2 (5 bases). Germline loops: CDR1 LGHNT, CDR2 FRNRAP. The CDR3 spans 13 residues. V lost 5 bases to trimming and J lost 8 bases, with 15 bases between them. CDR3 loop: CASGLPGGRTQYF. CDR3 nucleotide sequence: TGTGCTAGTGGTCTACCGGGTGGGAGAACCCAGTACTTC.

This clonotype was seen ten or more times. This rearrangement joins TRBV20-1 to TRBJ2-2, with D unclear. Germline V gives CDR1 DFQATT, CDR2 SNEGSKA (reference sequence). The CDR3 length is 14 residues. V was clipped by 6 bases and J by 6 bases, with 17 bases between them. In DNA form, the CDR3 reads TGCAGTGCCAATAATCTCCTACGGGCCGGGGAGCTGTTTTTT. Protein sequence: CSANNLLRAGELFF.

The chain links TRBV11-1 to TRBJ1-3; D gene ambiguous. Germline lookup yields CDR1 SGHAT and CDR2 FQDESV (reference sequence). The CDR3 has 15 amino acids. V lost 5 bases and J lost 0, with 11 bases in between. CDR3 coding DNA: TGTGCCAGCAGCCCCGAATTTGTCTCTGGAAACACCATATATTTT. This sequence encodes CASSPEFVSGNTIYF.

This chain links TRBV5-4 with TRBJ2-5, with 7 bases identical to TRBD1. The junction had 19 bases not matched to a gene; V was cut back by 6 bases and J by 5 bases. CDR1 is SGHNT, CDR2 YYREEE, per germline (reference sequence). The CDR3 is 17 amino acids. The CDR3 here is CASTVVGAGGSGETQYF. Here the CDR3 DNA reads TGTGCCAGCACCGTGGTTGGGGCAGGGGGATCAGGGGAGACCCAGTACTTC.

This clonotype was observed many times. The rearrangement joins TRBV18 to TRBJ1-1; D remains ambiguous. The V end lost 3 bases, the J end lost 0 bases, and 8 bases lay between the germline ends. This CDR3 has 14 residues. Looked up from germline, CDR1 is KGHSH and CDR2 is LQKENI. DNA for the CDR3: TGTGCCAGCTCACCGAATGAGATGAACACTGAAGCTTTCTTT. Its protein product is CASSPNEMNTEAFF.

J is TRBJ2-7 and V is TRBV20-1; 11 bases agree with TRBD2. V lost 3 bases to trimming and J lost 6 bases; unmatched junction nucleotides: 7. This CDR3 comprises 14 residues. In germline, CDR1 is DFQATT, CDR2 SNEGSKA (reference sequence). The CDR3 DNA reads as TGCAGTGCTAGTGTGATAGCGGGAGGGGGCGAGCAGTACTTC. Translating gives CSASVIAGGGEQYF.

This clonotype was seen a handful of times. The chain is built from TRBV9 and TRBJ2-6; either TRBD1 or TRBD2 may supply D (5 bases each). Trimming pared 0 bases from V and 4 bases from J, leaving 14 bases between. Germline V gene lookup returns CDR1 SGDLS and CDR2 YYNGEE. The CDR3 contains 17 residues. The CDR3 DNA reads TGTGCCAGCAGCGTAGGGGATTGGGGGTACGGGGCCAACGTCCTGACTTTC. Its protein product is CASSVGDWGYGANVLTF.

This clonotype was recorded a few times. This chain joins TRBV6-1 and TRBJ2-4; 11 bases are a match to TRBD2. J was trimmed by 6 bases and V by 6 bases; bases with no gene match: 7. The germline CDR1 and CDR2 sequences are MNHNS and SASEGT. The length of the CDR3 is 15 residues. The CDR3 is CASSLTSGAGNIQYF. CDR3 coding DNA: TGTGCCAGCAGCTTGACTAGCGGGGCCGGAAACATTCAGTACTTC.

The chain's CDR3 is CASSRAPPDGYTF. In DNA, the CDR3 is TGTGCCAGCAGCCGGGCTCCACCAGATGGCTACACCTTC. The chain couples TRBV7-8 to TRBJ1-2; no definite D call. The CDR3 totals 13 residues. The V gene's germline CDR1 is SGHVS and CDR2 FQNEAQ. Trimming cost V 5 bases and J 6 bases, with 13 bases left between them.

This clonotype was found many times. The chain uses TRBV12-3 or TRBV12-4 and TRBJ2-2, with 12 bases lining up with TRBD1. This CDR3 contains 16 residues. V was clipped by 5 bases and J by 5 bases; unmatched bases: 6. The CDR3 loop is CASSTGQGAWTGELFF. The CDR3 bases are TGTGCCAGCAGTACGGGACAGGGGGCGTGGACCGGGGAGCTGTTTTTT.

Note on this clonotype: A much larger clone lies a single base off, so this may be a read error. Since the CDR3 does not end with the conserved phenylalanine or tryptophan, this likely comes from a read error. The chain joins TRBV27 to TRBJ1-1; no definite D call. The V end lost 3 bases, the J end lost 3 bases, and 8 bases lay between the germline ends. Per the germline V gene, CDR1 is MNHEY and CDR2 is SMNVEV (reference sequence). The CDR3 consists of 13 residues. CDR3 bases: TGTGCCAGCAGTTTTACCGCGCACACTGAAGCTTTCCTT. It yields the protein CASSFTAHTEAFL.

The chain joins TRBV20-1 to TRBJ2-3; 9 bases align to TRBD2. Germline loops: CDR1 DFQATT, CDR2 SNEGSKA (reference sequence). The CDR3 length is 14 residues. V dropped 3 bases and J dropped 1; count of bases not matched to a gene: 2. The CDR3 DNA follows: TGCAGTGCTAGCAAGCGGGGGGGCACAGATACGCAGTATTTT. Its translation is CSASKRGGTDTQYF.

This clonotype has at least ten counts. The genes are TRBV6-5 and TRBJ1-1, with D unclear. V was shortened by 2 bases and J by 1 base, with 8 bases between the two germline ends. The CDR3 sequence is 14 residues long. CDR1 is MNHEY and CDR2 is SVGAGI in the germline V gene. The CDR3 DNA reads TGTGCCAGCAGTTACATCGGGCCGAACACTGAAGCTTTCTTT. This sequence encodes CASSYIGPNTEAFF.

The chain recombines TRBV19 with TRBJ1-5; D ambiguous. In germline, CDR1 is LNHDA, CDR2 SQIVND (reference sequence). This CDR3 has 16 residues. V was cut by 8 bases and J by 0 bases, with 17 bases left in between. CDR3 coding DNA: TGTGCCAGTTCTGCTGTAAATCCATATAGCAATCAGCCCCAGCATTTT. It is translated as CASSAVNPYSNQPQHF.

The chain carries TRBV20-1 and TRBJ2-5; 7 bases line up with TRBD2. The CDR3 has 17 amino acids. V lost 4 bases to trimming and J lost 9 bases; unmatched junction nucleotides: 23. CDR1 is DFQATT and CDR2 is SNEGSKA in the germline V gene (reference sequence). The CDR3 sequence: CSANVLPGGISVTAQYF. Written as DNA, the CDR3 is TGCAGTGCTAATGTCCTACCGGGGGGAATAAGTGTGACGGCCCAGTACTTC.

CDR3 region: CASSPNSGILSEKLFF. The CDR3 DNA reads TGTGCCAGCTCACCTAACTCTGGGATTCTCAGTGAAAAACTGTTTTTT. The chain combines TRBV18 with TRBJ1-4; no clear D. The V gene's germline CDR1 is KGHSH and CDR2 LQKENI. The CDR3 consists of 16 residues. Trimming left V 3 bases short and J 7 bases short, with 18 bases between.

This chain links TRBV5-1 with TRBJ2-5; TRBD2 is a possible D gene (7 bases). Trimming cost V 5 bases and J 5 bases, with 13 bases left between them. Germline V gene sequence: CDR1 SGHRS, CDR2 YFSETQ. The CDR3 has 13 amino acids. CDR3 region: CASSGGALETQYF. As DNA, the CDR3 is TGCGCCAGCAGTGGGGGGGCCTTGGAGACCCAGTACTTC.

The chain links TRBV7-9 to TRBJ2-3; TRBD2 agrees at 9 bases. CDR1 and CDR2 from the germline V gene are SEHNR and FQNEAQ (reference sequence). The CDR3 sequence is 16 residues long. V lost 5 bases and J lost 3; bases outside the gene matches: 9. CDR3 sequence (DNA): TGTGCCAGCAGCGGCGCGGGGGGGATCATTACAGATACGCAGTATTTT. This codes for CASSGAGGIITDTQYF.